The rows below give T cell receptor beta chains drawn from one sample of a study of OX40 agonist ivuxolimab in advanced cancers. Sequencing was performed with immunoSEQ multiplex PCR; in TCRdb, only in-frame clones are kept and a portion is missing. The data contain 75,000 to 95,000 clones, over 75% of them singletons. The sequenced sample was CD4+ or CD8+ T cells sorted from blood, obtained in a trial of the OX40 agonist ivuxolimab. Every receptor here comes from an adult with an advanced solid tumor such as melanoma, head and neck, liver or kidney cancer. CDR3s include the opening cysteine and the closing phenylalanine or tryptophan. The order of the fields is J gene, clone size, D gene, V gene, CDR3 DNA, CDR3 protein. A D gene is named only where the DNA matches it firmly. Where a row states a size, it is once, few, many or the class of an expanded clone; other rows omit it.

>TRBJ1-4|NA|TRBD1|TRBV28
TGTGCCAGCAGCCAAGACAGGGATGAAAAACTGTTTTTT
CASSQDRDEKLFF
>TRBJ2-1|NA|TRBD2|TRBV10-3
TGTGCCGCCGGGAAACTAGCGGACAATGAGCAGTTCTTC
CAAGKLADNEQFF
>TRBJ2-3|once|TRBD1|TRBV19
TGTGCCAGTAGTAATTCTGGACAGGGGGTATCAGATACGCAGTATTTT
CASSNSGQGVSDTQYF
>TRBJ2-3|NA|NA|TRBV30
TGTGCCTGGAGTCAACGGACCACAGATACGCAGTATTTT
CAWSQRTTDTQYF
>TRBJ1-5|NA|NA|TRBV7-8
TGTGCCAGCAGCTCTACCTCAAGGGGATTTGGCAATCAGCCCCAGCATTTT
CASSSTSRGFGNQPQHF
>TRBJ1-5|NA|NA|TRBV19
TGTGCCAGTAGTATAGCACCCGGGGGCAATCAGCCCCAGCATTTT
CASSIAPGGNQPQHF
>TRBJ2-1|NA|NA|TRBV25-1
TGTGCCAGCAGTTCGCACGGGAGCCTTGAGCAGTTCTTC
CASSSHGSLEQFF
>TRBJ2-1|once|NA|TRBV19
TGTGCCAGCGCTCGACTAAGCGGGCCCTACAATGAGCAGTTCTTC
CASARLSGPYNEQFF
>TRBJ1-1|NA|NA|TRBV7-2
TGTGCCAGCAGCTTTCGAGAGGGCACTGAAGCTTTCTTT
CASSFREGTEAFF
>TRBJ1-1|NA|NA|TRBV12-5
TGTGCTAGTGCCCTAAGGGGGGGGCGCCCTGAAGCTTTCTTT
CASALRGGRPEAFF
>TRBJ1-5|NA|TRBD1|TRBV15
TGTGCCACCAGCAGGGGGGGACAGGGAGTAACCCAGCATTTT
CATSRGGQGVTQHF
>TRBJ2-3|once|NA|TRBV30
TGTGCCTGGACCCAACTAGCTGCCACGACAGATACGCAGTATTTT
CAWTQLAATTDTQYF
>TRBJ2-3|NA|TRBD2|TRBV7-6
TGTGCCAGCAGCTTAACTAGCGGGAGGGCCGCAGATACGCAGTATTTT
CASSLTSGRAADTQYF
>TRBJ1-5|NA|NA|TRBV28
TGTGCCAGCAGTTTCCGAGCGGGCTTCAATCAGCCCCAGCATTTT
CASSFRAGFNQPQHF
>TRBJ2-1|NA|NA|TRBV29-1
TGCAGCGTATCGAAAGGAAGCTACAATGAGCAGTTCTTC
CSVSKGSYNEQFF
>TRBJ1-3|NA|NA|TRBV6-1
TGTGCCAGCAGTGAACAGGGGAACACCATATATTTT
CASSEQGNTIYF
>TRBJ1-2|NA|TRBD1|TRBV11-2
TGTGCCAGCAGCTTAGGGGACAGGGGTGGATATGGCTACACCTTC
CASSLGDRGGYGYTF
>TRBJ1-3|NA|NA|TRBV6-1
TGTGCCAGCAGGATGACCAGAGGCTCTGGAAACACCATATATTTT
CASRMTRGSGNTIYF
>TRBJ1-1|NA|TRBD1|TRBV6-1
TGTGCCAGCAGGATAACAGGGGACTCTGAAGCTTTCTTT
CASRITGDSEAFF
>TRBJ2-2|NA|NA|TRBV2
TGTGCCAGCAGCAGTGGAGTGACGGGGCTAATTACCGGGGAGCTGTTTTTT
CASSSGVTGLITGELFF
>TRBJ1-1|NA|NA|TRBV7-8
TGTGCCAGCAGCTTTCAGGGAGAAGCTTTCTTT
CASSFQGEAFF
>TRBJ1-2|NA|TRBD1|TRBV28
TGTGCCAGCCTCACAGGGGACTATGGCTACACCTTC
CASLTGDYGYTF
>TRBJ2-5|NA|NA|TRBV19
TGTGCCAGTAGTATATCTGAGGGAGCGGGAGAGACCCAGTACTTC
CASSISEGAGETQYF
>TRBJ2-3|NA|TRBD2|TRBV19
TGTGCCAGTAGTGTCACCTCTAGCGGGAGTGTAGATACGCAGTATTTT
CASSVTSSGSVDTQYF
>TRBJ2-1|NA|TRBD1|TRBV6-4
TGTGCCAGCAGTGTGGACAGGGGGGATGATGAGCAGTTCTTC
CASSVDRGDDEQFF
>TRBJ2-5|NA|TRBD2|TRBV15
TGTGCCACCAGCATGAAGCGGGGACCTGGAGAAGAGACCCAGTACTTC
CATSMKRGPGEETQYF
>TRBJ2-1|NA|NA|TRBV2
TGTGCCAGCAGTGAAACCAGGGTAAGGAATGAGCAGTTCTTC
CASSETRVRNEQFF
>TRBJ2-2|NA|NA|TRBV30
TGTGCCTGGAGCACTAGCAGCACCGGGGAGCTGTTTTTT
CAWSTSSTGELFF
>TRBJ2-2|NA|TRBD2|TRBV15
TGTGCCACCAGCAGAGGGGGACTAGCCGGGGAGCTGTTTTTT
CATSRGGLAGELFF
>TRBJ2-1|NA|NA|TRBV5-1
TGCGCCAGCTACGAAGGCAGGGGAACCTACAATGAGCAGTTCTTC
CASYEGRGTYNEQFF
>TRBJ1-5|NA|TRBD1|TRBV7-2
TGTGCCAGCAGCTTAGTGGCAGGGGGTAATCAGCCCCAGCATTTT
CASSLVAGGNQPQHF